This T cell receptor beta chain was identified in a study of blood T cell repertoires in COVID-19 (dated by TCRdb to the early 2020s). Concerning the study at large: Samples from collaborators originated in the United States, Italy and Spain and spanned both the acute and convalescent phases of COVID-19. Where available, HLA class I and class II types were taken from metadata supplied by the sample provider and were not determined by assay-based typing. Samples were obtained from the ongoing ImmuneRACE study (first 160 participants) and from about 1,300 subjects provided by 6 global collaborators. The sample metadata nearly always contained a de-identified subject ID, COVID-19 status, age in years and sex. A freely available public database, intended as a resource for researchers studying the immune response to SARS-CoV-2, is where the repertoires were released. The dataset comprised deeply sampled blood TCRbeta repertoires from subjects exposed to, actively infected with, or recovered from COVID-19. The material from the prospective study consisted of cDNA or gDNA derived from T cells, B-cell-depleted T cells, or PBMCs. What the research found in general, with its limitations: The quantity of clinical and demographic metadata differed by source and by participant and was supplied without curation.

Note on this clone: Its specific antigen is unknown. No per-base quality is available; no much larger clone lies one base away.

TCRbeta CDR3 regions were amplified from genomic DNA by means of the immunoSEQ Assay, a bias-controlled multiplex PCR. The authors processed their data as follows. Within the assay, amplification of reference gene primers was used to estimate how many nucleated cells each sample contained. To quantify the absolute abundance of each unique TCRbeta CDR3 rearrangement, sequence reads were collapsed and filtered. For each sample, productive Simpson clonality was calculated as the square root of Simpson's diversity index over productive rearrangements. The table comes from immuneACCESS by way of TCRdb, which keeps in-frame sequences with V and J called. Part of the clones is missing from these tables; in studies checked, under half for an unresolved V gene and the rest for unknown reasons. The V and J calls and the clone size are those of that table, but D and trimming were determined from the DNA. Recorded for this sample are about 96,000 clones; 85% to 90% of them occurred a single time. 4% to 5% of the sample goes to the ten largest clones.

V is clipped by 4 bases and J by 5 bases, and the sequence between their germline boundaries is 12 bases long. There are 14 amino acids in the CDR3, from cysteine to phenylalanine inclusive. The retained sequence is limited to the CDR3, 42 bases, with the frame set at the first base. CDR1 SNHLY and CDR2 FYNNEI were looked up in the germline V gene. One collaborating source in Seattle enrolled patients during active infection and followed them longitudinally through the course of disease. Each collaborating institution followed its own protocols to collect whole blood in K2EDTA tubes. For TCRbeta analysis, collaborator samples were shipped as frozen whole blood, as isolated PBMCs, or as DNA extracted from either sample type.

This TCR came from a human donor with COVID-19, enrolled during active disease. The donor label of this sample is uncertain. The sequence links TRBV2 to TRBJ1-5, with the D gene call left open. The specimen sequenced was peripheral blood. The DNA is as follows: TGTGCCAGCAGTGTCACTTGGGCAGATCAGCCCCAGCATTTT. This encodes CASSVTWADQPQHF.